The 11 T cell receptor beta chains below come from one sample, sequenced in a study of breast tumors, draining lymph nodes, adjacent tissues. One entry per CDR3 protein, called by TCRdb with MiXCR from the multiplex PCR reads. The table lists over 250,000 distinct CDR3 sequences, more than 30% of them singletons, with roughly 1.2% in the top ten. The lymph nodes were axillary draining lymph nodes from breast cancer patients. Source material: axillary lymph node tissue. The receptors were gathered from a female donor with breast cancer. Some clones in this sample may be carry-over from other donors' samples.

Turning to this clonotype: This could be a read error, since a much larger clone is one nucleotide away. The rearrangement links TRBV2 to TRBJ2-7; D is unclear. The CDR3 spans 14 residues. The V gene's germline CDR1 is SNHLY and CDR2 FYNNEI. CDR3 sequence (DNA): TGTACCAGCAGTGAACTATCCTTCTCCTACGAGCAGTACTTC. As protein: CTSSELSFSYEQYF.

In this sample, this clonotype turned up many times. The genes are TRBV6-1 and TRBJ1-5; a possible D gene is TRBD1 (6 bases). Germline V gives CDR1 MNHNS, CDR2 SASEGT. This CDR3 contains 15 residues. Trimming took off 4 bases at V and 4 bases at J, with 14 bases between the two ends. The CDR3, as DNA: TGTGCCAGCAGTGTTGGGCCGGACAGAAATCAGCCCCAGCATTTT. The encoded protein is CASSVGPDRNQPQHF.

Ten or more counts support this clonotype. The chain is built from TRBV9 and TRBJ2-2; D uncertain. Germline values: CDR1 SGDLS, CDR2 YYNGEE. Trimming removed 1 base at V and 6 bases at J, with 4 bases between. This CDR3 has 12 residues. The CDR3 loop reads CASSVSAGELFF. Here the CDR3 DNA reads TGTGCCAGCAGCGTATCTGCCGGGGAGCTGTTTTTT.

This clonotype was recorded many times. The chain joins TRBV29-1 to TRBJ1-2; D remains unclear. The CDR3 is 9 amino acids. Trimming pared 4 bases from V and 5 bases from J, leaving 2 bases between. Germline CDR1 and CDR2: SQVTM and ANQGSEA. The CDR3 is CSVGYGYTF. The CDR3 DNA sequence: TGCAGCGTTGGGTATGGCTACACCTTC. Using reference TRBV29-1 and TRBJ1-2 for the parts outside the CDR3, the full variable domain is SAVISQKPSRDICQRGTSLTIQCQVDSQVTMMFWYRQQPGQSLTLIATANQGSEATYESGFVIDKFPISRPNLTFSTLTVSNMSPEDSSIYLCSVGYGYTFGSGTRLTVV.

This clonotype was seen many times. The chain is built from TRBV20-1 and TRBJ2-2; TRBD2 aligns across 8 bases. This CDR3 comprises 13 residues. J lost 6 bases, V lost 3 bases, and 3 bases had no gene match. The germline V gene encodes CDR1 DFQATT and CDR2 SNEGSKA (reference sequence). CDR3 amino acids: CSASGRAPGELFF. Written as DNA, the CDR3 is TGCAGTGCTAGCGGGAGGGCCCCCGGGGAGCTGTTTTTT.

This clonotype showed up many times. The chain couples TRBV9 to TRBJ1-5, with D perhaps TRBD1 (5 bases). The ends were cut back, 4 bases at V and 9 bases at J, with 20 bases in the middle. CDR1 and CDR2 (germline): SGDLS, YYNGEE. This CDR3 is 15 amino acids long. CDR3 nucleotide sequence: TGTGCCAGCAGCCCCCGGGGCAGGCGTCTTTGGCCCCAGCATTTT. This gives the protein CASSPRGRRLWPQHF.

This clonotype was seen ten or more times. The chain couples TRBV20-1 to TRBJ2-3, with D possibly being TRBD2 (5 bases). The CDR3 loop spans 15 amino acids. CDR1 DFQATT and CDR2 SNEGSKA come from the germline V gene (reference sequence). V shed 5 bases and J shed 2 bases, with 17 bases lying between them. The CDR3 DNA reads as TGCAGTGCTGGACTGCCGAGATTTAACACAGATACGCAGTATTTT. Protein: CSAGLPRFNTDTQYF.

In regard to this clonotype: A much more abundant neighbour one base away suggests this may be a read error. The final CDR3 position lacks the conserved phenylalanine or tryptophan, pointing to a likely read error. The rearrangement uses TRBV12-3 or TRBV12-4 and TRBJ2-1; 8 nucleotides line up with TRBD1. The trim removed 6 bases at V and 5 bases at J, leaving 3 bases unmatched. The CDR3 runs to 13 residues. The CDR3 sequence is CASRRTGNNEQFL. The CDR3 DNA reads TGTGCCAGCAGGAGGACAGGGAACAATGAGCAGTTCCTC.

This clonotype was counted ten times or more. The chain couples TRBV19 to TRBJ2-1; D unresolved. Trimming shortened V by 3 bases and J by 7 bases, and 4 bases separated the two germline ends. CDR1 is LNHDA, CDR2 SQIVND, per germline (reference sequence). The CDR3 is made up of 11 amino acids. CDR3 sequence (DNA): TGTGCCAGTAGTATCGTGAATGAGCAGTTCTTC. This sequence encodes CASSIVNEQFF.

Many counts were recorded for this clonotype. The chain joins TRBV10-1 to TRBJ2-1; the match to TRBD2 covers 10 bases. This CDR3 has 15 amino acids. From germline, CDR1 is WNHNN and CDR2 SYGVQD (reference sequence). V lost 0 bases, J lost 5 bases, and 1 base stayed unmatched. CDR3 DNA: TGCGCCAGCAGTGAGTCCCTAGCGGGAGACAATGAGCAGTTCTTC. It translates to CASSESLAGDNEQFF.

Comment on this clonotype: This sequence may be a read error, since a much larger clone differs from it by one base. V is TRBV6-5 and J is TRBJ1-5; 9 bases match TRBD1. V lost 5 bases, J lost 6 bases, and 8 bases stayed unmatched. This CDR3 comprises 15 residues. Germline V gene sequence: CDR1 MNHEY, CDR2 SVGAGI. CDR3 nucleotide sequence: TGTGCCAGCAGTGACCGACAGGGGGGCAGTCAGCCCCAGCATTTT. It specifies CASSDRQGGSQPQHF.